This entry lists 26 T cell receptor beta chains sequenced from one sample in a study of identifying expanded T cells in peripheral blood. The table came from immunoSEQ multiplex PCR; TCRdb's copy has only in-frame clones and leaves some out. The sample gives 50,000 or so clones, roughly 87% of which show up once; around 3.3% is in the top ten. Sequenced input: blood. Source of these receptors: a person between 18 and 75 years old in good health.

The chain has TRBV5-6 and TRBJ1-4, with D hard to call. This CDR3 spans 14 amino acids. CDR1 SGHDT and CDR2 YYEEEE come from the germline V gene. V lost 4 bases to trimming and J lost 5 bases, with 12 bases between them. The CDR3 region is CASSRGATNEKLFF. The CDR3 bases are TGTGCCAGCAGCCGAGGAGCCACAAATGAAAAACTGTTTTTT.

This chain uses TRBV28 with TRBJ2-1, with 11 bases lining up with TRBD2. The trim removed 6 bases at V and 2 bases at J, leaving 9 bases unmatched. The germline CDR1 and CDR2 sequences are MDHEN and SYDVKM. This CDR3 is built from 17 residues. CDR3 loop: CASSKSPSGGPYNEQFF. CDR3 in DNA: TGTGCCAGCAGCAAGTCACCTAGCGGGGGGCCCTACAATGAGCAGTTCTTC. Supplemented by reference TRBV28 and TRBJ2-1, the full variable domain reads DVKVTQSSRYLVKRTGEKVFLECVQDMDHENMFWYRQDPGLGLRLIYFSYDVKMKEKGDIPEGYSVSREKKERFSLILESASTNQTSMYLCASSKSPSGGPYNEQFFGPGTRLTVL.

V is TRBV29-1 and J is TRBJ2-1; D call uncertain. The CDR3 runs to 13 residues. Germline V gene sequence: CDR1 SQVTM, CDR2 ANQGSEA. Trimming pared 2 bases from V and 5 bases from J, leaving 10 bases between. The CDR3 DNA reads as TGCAGCGTTGAACTTAACGGTGACAATGAGCAGTTCTTC. This gives the protein CSVELNGDNEQFF.

The chain is built from TRBV7-8 and TRBJ1-2; a possible D gene is TRBD1 (5 bases). V lost 1 base to trimming and J lost 12 bases, with 12 bases between them. This CDR3 has 12 residues. In germline, CDR1 is SGHVS, CDR2 FQNEAQ. The CDR3: CASSLGGIFNTF. DNA of the CDR3: TGTGCCAGCAGCTTAGGGGGGATTTTCAACACCTTC.

The V and J genes are TRBV6-1 and TRBJ1-3; no clear D. Trimming took off 1 base at V and 2 bases at J, with 6 bases between the two ends. The CDR3 contains 14 residues. In germline, CDR1 is MNHNS, CDR2 SASEGT. The CDR3 sequence is CASSEGTAGNTIYF. DNA for the CDR3: TGTGCCAGCAGTGAAGGAACAGCTGGAAACACCATATATTTT.

The chain is built from TRBV7-9 and TRBJ2-1; no definite D call. Trimming pared 8 bases from V and 4 bases from J, leaving 21 bases between. The germline V gene encodes CDR1 SEHNR and CDR2 FQNEAQ (reference sequence). This CDR3 spans 16 amino acids. The CDR3 nucleotides read TGTGCCAGCCTAACTATCCCTTTCACGACTTACAATGAGCAGTTCTTC. Its translation is CASLTIPFTTYNEQFF.

V is TRBV5-4 and J is TRBJ2-7; perhaps TRBD2 as D (6 bases). V was clipped by 0 bases and J by 9 bases, with 19 bases between them. Germline CDR1 and CDR2: SGHNT and YYREEE (reference sequence). CDR3 size: 15 residues. The CDR3 is CASSLGGTSYIGQYF. CDR3 sequence (DNA): TGTGCCAGCAGCTTGGGAGGGACTTCTTATATCGGGCAGTACTTC.

This sequence joins TRBV6-6 and TRBJ2-1; D is perhaps TRBD1 (6 bases). Trimming removed 8 bases from V and 7 bases from J, with 6 bases in between. Germline V CDR1 and CDR2: MNHNY, SVGAGI (reference sequence). The CDR3 has 10 residues. CDR3 protein: CASGQNEQFF. CDR3 bases: TGTGCCAGCGGACAGAATGAGCAGTTCTTC.

Written as DNA, the CDR3 is TGCGCCAGCAGCCAAGATGGCTGGGACGTGGACAGTTACAATGAGCAGTTCTTC. Protein product: CASSQDGWDVDSYNEQFF. The rearrangement uses TRBV4-1 and TRBJ2-1; possibly TRBD1 for D (6 bases). Trimming pared 0 bases from V and 4 bases from J, leaving 19 bases between. The CDR3 is 18 residues long. Germline loops: CDR1 MGHRA, CDR2 YSYEKL.

The rearrangement uses TRBV6-1 and TRBJ1-2; no definite D call. This CDR3 is built from 15 residues. Per germline, CDR1 MNHNS and CDR2 SASEGT. Trimming removed 1 base at V and 4 bases at J, with 13 bases between. CDR3 residues: CASSEESSGIYGYTF. Written as DNA, the CDR3 is TGTGCCAGCAGTGAAGAGAGTTCCGGGATCTATGGCTACACCTTC.

The V and J genes are TRBV12-5 and TRBJ2-7, with unresolved D. Germline V CDR1 and CDR2: LGHNT, FRNRAP. V lost 1 base, J lost 7 bases, and 5 bases lay in between. This CDR3 has 11 amino acids. In DNA, the CDR3 is TGTGCTAGTGGTTTGGGGAAAGAGCAGTACTTC. Amino acids: CASGLGKEQYF.

Details on this clone: At one of its ends the junction is not consistent with the germline gene, which may arise from a read error. This chain links TRBV4-1 with TRBJ2-5; D may be TRBD1 or TRBD2 (5 bases each). The CDR3 covers 15 residues. The germline CDR1 and CDR2 sequences are MGHRA and YSYEKL. The CDR3 DNA follows: TGCACCAGCAGCCCCAACCGGGACGTGAGGGAGACCCAGTACTTC. Protein: CTSSPNRDVRETQYF.

The sample holds one count of this clone. This chain connects TRBV4-3 to TRBJ2-1, with a weak D call TRBD2 (6 bases). Germline CDR1 LGHNA, CDR2 YSLEER. V gave up 2 bases and J gave up 0 bases, with 11 bases separating them. CDR3 length equals 16 residues. CDR3 sequence: CASSQSGLISYNEQFF. CDR3 bases: TGCGCCAGCAGCCAATCGGGACTGATCTCCTACAATGAGCAGTTCTTC.

The V gene is TRBV18, the J gene TRBJ2-7; D not certain. There are 17 residues in the CDR3. Trimming removed 0 bases at V and 6 bases at J, with 21 bases between. Germline CDR1 and CDR2: KGHSH and LQKENI. CDR3 region: CASSPPSSRPPLLEQYF. The CDR3 DNA is TGTGCCAGCTCACCACCTAGTTCTCGGCCTCCCCTACTCGAGCAGTACTTC.

V usage is TRBV11-1 and J usage is TRBJ1-1, with D hard to call. The CDR3 spans 14 residues. Germline V lookup: CDR1 SGHAT, CDR2 FQDESV (reference sequence). Trimming took off 1 base at V and 1 base at J, with 7 bases between the two ends. CDR3 sequence (DNA): TGTGCCAGCAGCTTAGAAGCAGCGAACACTGAAGCTTTCTTT. Translating it yields CASSLEAANTEAFF.

The chain has TRBV9 and TRBJ2-2; TRBD1 matches 9 bases. The CDR3 sequence is 15 residues long. Looked up from germline, CDR1 is SGDLS and CDR2 is YYNGEE. Trimming cost V 4 bases and J 3 bases; bases outside gene matches: 4. The CDR3 DNA follows: TGTGCCAGCAGCTTCCGGGACAGGGACACCGGGGAGCTGTTTTTT. Residues: CASSFRDRDTGELFF.

The V call is TRBV14, the J call TRBJ1-2; TRBD1 might be the D (5 bases). V was pared by 1 base and J by 7 bases, with 13 bases between. The CDR3 consists of 14 residues. Germline V gene data show CDR1 as SGHDN and CDR2 as FVKESK. The CDR3, as DNA: TGTGCCAGCAGCCAAGGGGACCGGGCCTCTGGCTACACCTTC. Protein: CASSQGDRASGYTF.

The chain is built from TRBV7-2 and TRBJ2-3; 14 bases map to TRBD2. This CDR3 is built from 19 residues. After removal of 5 bases from V and 0 bases from J, the junction contained 10 bases not matched to a gene. From germline, CDR1 is SGHTA and CDR2 FQGNSA. The DNA for the CDR3 is TGTGCCAGCAGCCCAAGGACTAGCGGGGGGTCCACTAGCACAGATACGCAGTATTTT. Its translation is CASSPRTSGGSTSTDTQYF.

The V gene is TRBV28, the J gene TRBJ2-7; 8 bases map to TRBD1. Per germline, CDR1 MDHEN and CDR2 SYDVKM. V was clipped by 7 bases and J by 3 bases; unmatched bases: 14. This CDR3 has 16 residues. The CDR3 spells CASTLSRDRLDYEQYF. The CDR3 DNA follows: TGTGCCAGCACCTTATCCCGGGACAGGTTGGACTACGAGCAGTACTTC.

This chain links TRBV6-1 with TRBJ1-1, with TRBD1 identical over 8 bases. CDR1 is MNHNS, CDR2 SASEGT, per germline. The CDR3 consists of 14 residues. With V trimmed by 6 bases and J by 10 bases, 13 bases remained unmatched. The CDR3 is CASSAGGAGLRAFF. The CDR3 DNA reads TGTGCCAGCAGCGCAGGGGGCGCGGGATTGCGAGCTTTCTTT.

V and J are TRBV15 and TRBJ1-1; 9 nucleotides match TRBD1. V was pared by 3 bases and J by 3 bases, with 2 bases of the junction left unmatched. CDR3 length equals 14 residues. Germline V gene data show CDR1 as LNHNV and CDR2 as YYDKDF (reference sequence). This CDR3 reads CATSRTGGDTEAFF. The CDR3 region has the DNA TGTGCCACCAGCAGGACAGGGGGAGACACTGAAGCTTTCTTT.

The V gene is TRBV2, the J gene TRBJ1-6, with 8 nucleotides matching TRBD1. V dropped 7 bases and J dropped 4; count of bases not matched to a gene: 6. CDR1 and CDR2 (germline): SNHLY, FYNNEI. This CDR3 contains 15 residues. This chain's CDR3 is CASTQGQGYNSPLHF. The CDR3 DNA sequence: TGTGCCAGCACCCAAGGACAGGGATATAATTCACCCCTCCACTTT.

This chain connects TRBV2 to TRBJ1-2, with a tentative D call TRBD1 (5 bases). Trimming shortened V by 6 bases and J by 4 bases, and 15 bases separated the two germline ends. This CDR3 comprises 14 residues. Germline V lookup: CDR1 SNHLY, CDR2 FYNNEI. The CDR3 nucleotides are TGTGCCAGCAGCGTCAGGGACTCTCGCTATGGCTACACCTTC. Translating it yields CASSVRDSRYGYTF.

This chain joins TRBV2 and TRBJ1-2; 7 bases fit TRBD1. The germline V gene has CDR1 SNHLY and CDR2 FYNNEI. Germline trimming cut 5 bases from V and 9 bases from J; bases unmatched to any gene: 15. The CDR3 extends over 15 amino acids. The DNA of the CDR3 is TGTGCCAGCAGTCCAGGGGGGGAAGTAAGATACCGCTACACCTTC. Protein: CASSPGGEVRYRYTF.

V gene TRBV21-1 combines with J gene TRBJ2-3; the tabulated D call, TRBD1, remains unverified against the DNA. TRBV21-1 is a pseudogene. The CDR3 is 20 residues long. The CDR3 here is CASSHTPGYRGQPSTDTQYF. In DNA, the CDR3 is TGTGCCAGCAGCCACACCCCCGGATACAGGGGACAACCTAGCACAGATACGCAGTATTTT.

The chain has TRBV28 and TRBJ2-7, with D perhaps TRBD2 (5 bases). Trimming stripped 5 bases from V and 6 bases from J, with 17 bases between. CDR3 length: 14 amino acids. The germline V gene has CDR1 MDHEN and CDR2 SYDVKM. CDR3 in DNA: TGTGCCAGCAGTAAGACCGGGATAACGGGCGAGCAGTACTTC. It encodes CASSKTGITGEQYF. Drawing the rest from reference TRBV28 and TRBJ2-7, the complete variable domain is DVKVTQSSRYLVKRTGEKVFLECVQDMDHENMFWYRQDPGLGLRLIYFSYDVKMKEKGDIPEGYSVSREKKERFSLILESASTNQTSMYLCASSKTGITGEQYFGPGTRLTVT.